The clone carrying this TCR beta chain was observed a handful of times. At one end, the junction sequence differs from germline, possibly due to a read error. The entry originates in a study of T cell repertoires in cytomegalovirus infection. TCRdb processed the reads anew with MiXCR; each CDR3 protein has one entry. Of 200,000 to 300,000 distinct CDR3 sequences detected, approximately 10% appear once; the ten largest clones hold about 14%. The CDR3 extends over 16 amino acids. Sequencing was done on a sample of PBMCs. The chain employs TRBV5-3 and TRBJ2-2, with TRBD2 matching 8 bases. TRBV5-3 is an open reading frame, and its role is uncertain. This receptor was taken from a human donor in good health (CMV status not recorded). Some clones in this sample may be carry-over from other donors' samples. DNA for the CDR3: TGTGCCAGCAGCTGGGGAGCAGCGGGAGTGATCGGGGAGCTGTTTTTT. Its protein is CASSWGAAGVIGELFF.